These T cell receptor beta chains were read from a single sample in a study of shared clonotypes between healthy human individuals. Sequencing was performed with immunoSEQ multiplex PCR; in TCRdb, only in-frame clones are kept and a portion is missing. The sample shows 1 million to 1.3 million clones, 78% of them seen only once. The specimen sequenced was memory CD4+ T cells from PBMCs. The receptor source for this set is a man younger than 35 in good health. Some clones in this sample may be carry-over from other donors' samples. Both conserved end residues are trimmed from each CDR3. Each record gives: V gene, CDR3 protein.

>TRBV18
ASSRTPEVREVYT
>TRBV5-4
ASSASRVDYGYT
>TRBV2
ASRPGQGDRQY
>TRBV5-1
ASRPGTGYEQY
>TRBV5-1
ASSFEGAEKLF
>TRBV7-8
ASSLSHGRRYGYT
>TRBV28
ASSLTARAPWGQY
>TRBV18
ASSPRTTTANTEAF
>TRBV7-2
ASSSGGSGIEQF
>TRBV7-8
ASSPTYTGAGYEQY
>TRBV5-6
ASSSLGTGSYEQY
>TRBV6-1
ASSDREETGAYEQY
>TRBV5-1
ASSGQGNSYNEQF
>TRBV5-1
ASSSGGQGDGTQY
>TRBV5-4
ASSLGGPLIGGEQY
>TRBV10-3
AISESSWNQPQH
>TRBV27
ASSLFPGANVLT
>TRBV11-3
ASSLGLGRTDTQY
>TRBV28
ASSPSGGLGGKLF
>TRBV7-2
ASSLGDSSRVKLF
>TRBV18
ASSGLAGSTELF
>TRBV7-9
ASSPGLAGGSKGTDTQY
>TRBV7-3
ASSLIDFSSGMGNEQF
>TRBV7-2
ASSLRGLGYEQY
>TRBV6-6
ASSYSAGSSGNTIY
>TRBV18
ASSPSGIETQY
>TRBV2
ASSNDRNYGYT
>TRBV5-1
ASSLNENTEAF